Each of the 20 T cell receptor beta chains below was sequenced from the same sample in a study of human versus mouse CDR3 diversity and MHC coevolution. Clones were read by immunoSEQ multiplex PCR, and TCRdb kept only the in-frame ones, dropping some. The data show tens of thousands of clones, roughly 93% seen once. Sequencing was carried out using naive CD4+ T cells from blood. Subset of the sample: CD45RO-negative CD62L-positive naive CD4 T cells. The source of these receptors is a person aged 55 to 75 in good health.

The chain is built from TRBV7-8 and TRBJ1-1, with no clear D. V lost 5 bases to trimming and J lost 0 bases, with 10 bases between them. Germline V gene lookup returns CDR1 SGHVS and CDR2 FQNEAQ. This CDR3 is 14 amino acids long. CDR3 in amino acids: CASSLGELNTEAFF. The CDR3 DNA is TGTGCCAGCAGCCTTGGGGAGCTGAACACTGAAGCTTTCTTT.

The V and J genes are TRBV19 and TRBJ2-5; 8 bases align to TRBD2. This CDR3 contains 15 residues. V dropped 4 bases and J dropped 5; count of bases not matched to a gene: 9. Germline CDR1 and CDR2: LNHDA and SQIVND (reference sequence). The CDR3 DNA sequence: TGTGCCAGTAGTACATCCGGGACTAGAAGTGAGACCCAGTACTTC. This encodes CASSTSGTRSETQYF.

Here the CDR3 DNA reads TGTGCCAGCAGTTCCCTAGGAGGCCAAGAGACCCAGTACTTC. Its translation: CASSSLGGQETQYF. The rearrangement joins TRBV5-4 to TRBJ2-5, with a tentative D call TRBD2 (5 bases). Germline CDR1 is SGHNT and CDR2 is YYREEE (reference sequence). Deletions cut 5 bases from V and 1 base from J, with 12 bases between. This CDR3 spans 14 amino acids.

The rearrangement uses TRBV7-3 and TRBJ2-3; D may be TRBD2 (6 bases). Germline values: CDR1 SGHTA, CDR2 FQGTGA. Trimming stripped 6 bases from V and 1 base from J, with 17 bases between. The CDR3 loop spans 16 amino acids. The CDR3 loop is CASSLEGREGTDTQYF. CDR3 nucleotide sequence: TGTGCCAGCAGTCTGGAAGGGCGGGAAGGCACAGATACGCAGTATTTT.

This clone appeared once. V usage is TRBV19 and J usage is TRBJ2-5; 8 nucleotides match TRBD1. The DNA end lines up better with TRBJ2-7; the J call may be wrong. Germline CDR1 and CDR2: LNHDA and SQIVND (reference sequence). This CDR3 has 16 residues. The CDR3 protein is CASSNQGQEPNYEQYF. The CDR3 nucleotides are TGTGCCAGTAGTAACCAGGGACAGGAACCAAACTACGAGCAGTACTTC.

The chain couples TRBV19 to TRBJ1-2; 10 bases are a match to TRBD1. The CDR3 is 14 residues long. Germline trimming cut 4 bases from V and 5 bases from J; bases unmatched to any gene: 4. CDR1 is LNHDA, CDR2 SQIVND, per germline (reference sequence). In DNA, the CDR3 is TGTGCCAGTAGTACCCCGGGACAGGGGTATGGCTACACCTTC. Translating gives CASSTPGQGYGYTF.

This clone has only a few counts. The genes are TRBV30 and TRBJ2-1; 8 nucleotides align to TRBD2. Germline lookup yields CDR1 GTSNPN and CDR2 SVGIG (reference sequence). The CDR3 length is 14 residues. V was clipped by 5 bases and J by 9 bases; unmatched bases: 12. The CDR3 DNA follows: TGTGCCTGGGGACCACAAGCGGGAGCTTTTGAGCAGTTCTTC. Its protein is CAWGPQAGAFEQFF.

In DNA form, the CDR3 reads TGTGCCAGTAGCGAGGGCGGGAGTATGTCCTACGAGCAGTACTTC. Translation: CASSEGGSMSYEQYF. The chain carries TRBV19 and TRBJ2-7, with 7 bases aligning to TRBD2. Per germline, CDR1 LNHDA and CDR2 SQIVND (reference sequence). The CDR3 contains 15 residues. The V and J ends lost 6 bases and 1 base, in that order; junction bases with no gene match: 9.

The table lists this clone with a few counts. The genes are TRBV7-6 and TRBJ2-1; 9 bases match TRBD2. Unmatched junction bases numbered 6, after V lost 1 base and J lost 2 bases. Germline V gene data show CDR1 as SGHVS and CDR2 as FNYEAQ. The CDR3 spans 17 residues. Written as DNA, the CDR3 is TGTGCCAGCAGCTTAGTAGCGACTAGCGGTCCCTACAATGAGCAGTTCTTC. Translating gives CASSLVATSGPYNEQFF. Drawing the rest from reference TRBV7-6 and TRBJ2-1, the complete variable domain is GAGVSQSPRYKVTKRGQDVALRCDPISGHVSLYWYRQALGQGPEFLTYFNYEAQQDKSGLPNDRFSAERPEGSISTLTIQRTEQRDSAMYRCASSLVATSGPYNEQFFGPGTRLTVL.

The chain joins TRBV4-2 to TRBJ1-5, with 7 bases matching TRBD1. The V segment lost 0 bases and the J segment 1 base; nucleotides outside the gene matches: 0. CDR1 and CDR2 from the germline V gene are LGHNA and YNFKEQ. The CDR3 is 15 residues long. Written as DNA, the CDR3 is TGTGCCAGCAGCCAAGACAGGGGGAGCAATCAGCCCCAGCATTTT. Amino acids: CASSQDRGSNQPQHF.

The chain recombines TRBV5-6 with TRBJ2-1, with D possibly TRBD1 on 6 matching bases. The CDR3 is 16 amino acids. Germline V gene data show CDR1 as SGHDT and CDR2 as YYEEEE. V was clipped by 4 bases and J by 2 bases, with 16 bases between them. Written as DNA, the CDR3 is TGTGCCAGCAGCCCAGAGTTAACAGGGACCTACAATGAGCAGTTCTTC. Amino acids: CASSPELTGTYNEQFF.

The chain carries TRBV5-4 and TRBJ2-7, with 14 bases aligning to TRBD2. CDR1 and CDR2 from the germline V gene are SGHNT and YYREEE (reference sequence). This CDR3 region has 18 residues. V lost 0 bases, J lost 2 bases, and 7 bases stayed unmatched. The CDR3 spells CASSLGLAGGPTPYEQYF. DNA of the CDR3: TGTGCCAGCAGCTTGGGACTAGCGGGAGGGCCTACTCCCTACGAGCAGTACTTC.

The sample holds a few counts of this clone. V is TRBV6-1 and J is TRBJ1-2, with unresolved D. V shed 1 base and J shed 3 bases, with 12 bases lying between them. The CDR3 covers 15 residues. The germline CDR1 and CDR2 sequences are MNHNS and SASEGT. CDR3 nucleotides: TGTGCCAGCAGTGAAGGACCAACAGACGACTATGGCTACACCTTC. Protein product: CASSEGPTDDYGYTF.

The V gene is TRBV30, the J gene TRBJ2-6, with a weak D call TRBD1 (5 bases). The CDR3 is 15 residues long. The V gene lost 4 bases and the J gene lost 0 bases, with 10 bases spanning the gap. Germline assignment: CDR1 GTSNPN and CDR2 SVGIG (reference sequence). CDR3 DNA: TGTGCCTGGATGGGGCCGCACTCTGGGGCCAACGTCCTGACTTTC. Amino acid sequence: CAWMGPHSGANVLTF.

This clone has only a few counts. This chain connects TRBV19 to TRBJ1-4, with 7 nucleotides matching TRBD1. CDR3 length: 14 amino acids. V trimming: 3 bases; J trimming: 3 bases; junction bases outside the gene matches: 1. CDR1 is LNHDA and CDR2 is SQIVND in the germline V gene (reference sequence). The CDR3 here is CASSIGTANEKLFF. The CDR3 nucleotides are TGTGCCAGTAGTATCGGGACAGCTAATGAAAAACTGTTTTTT.

This sequence joins TRBV29-1 and TRBJ1-2, with a tentative D call TRBD1 (6 bases). The CDR3 length is 14 residues. Germline lookup yields CDR1 SQVTM and CDR2 ANQGSEA. The V and J ends lost 3 bases and 1 base respectively, with 12 bases between them. CDR3 residues: CSVEPKGVNYGYTF. Here the CDR3 DNA reads TGCAGCGTTGAGCCAAAGGGGGTTAACTATGGCTACACCTTC. Complete variable domain (other parts from reference TRBV29-1 and TRBJ1-2): SAVISQKPSRDICQRGTSLTIQCQVDSQVTMMFWYRQQPGQSLTLIATANQGSEATYESGFVIDKFPISRPNLTFSTLTVSNMSPEDSSIYLCSVEPKGVNYGYTFGSGTRLTVV.

The chain is built from TRBV9 and TRBJ1-2; 7 nucleotides align to TRBD1. Germline assignment: CDR1 SGDLS and CDR2 YYNGEE. J was trimmed by 4 bases and V by 3 bases; bases with no gene match: 6. This CDR3 contains 14 residues. This CDR3 reads CASSATTGFYGYTF. The CDR3 bases are TGTGCCAGCAGCGCCACGACAGGGTTCTATGGCTACACCTTC.

CDR3 amino acids: CASIMTRPYEQYF. The CDR3, as DNA: TGTGCCAGCATCATGACACGGCCCTACGAGCAGTACTTC. The V gene is TRBV6-1, the J gene TRBJ2-7; D uncertain. Trimming shortened V by 7 bases and J by 2 bases, and 12 bases separated the two germline ends. Germline V CDR1 and CDR2: MNHNS, SASEGT. The CDR3 has 13 residues.

The gene calls are TRBV18 and TRBJ2-5; 10 bases map to TRBD1. With 4 bases clipped from V and 3 bases from J, the junction kept 5 bases outside the gene matches. Germline CDR1 and CDR2: KGHSH and LQKENI. The CDR3 covers 15 residues. DNA for the CDR3: TGTGCCAGCTCACGAGAGACAGGGGGCGAAGAGACCCAGTACTTC. Its translation is CASSRETGGEETQYF.

This sequence joins TRBV11-3 and TRBJ2-1, with TRBD2 matching over 14 bases. V shed 5 bases, J shed 9 bases, and the junction held 6 bases outside the gene matches. Germline V CDR1 and CDR2: SGHNT, YENEEA. The CDR3 consists of 15 residues. The CDR3 nucleotides read TGTGCCAGCAGCCTGGGACTAGCGGGGGAGCGTGAGCAGTTCTTC. This sequence encodes CASSLGLAGEREQFF.